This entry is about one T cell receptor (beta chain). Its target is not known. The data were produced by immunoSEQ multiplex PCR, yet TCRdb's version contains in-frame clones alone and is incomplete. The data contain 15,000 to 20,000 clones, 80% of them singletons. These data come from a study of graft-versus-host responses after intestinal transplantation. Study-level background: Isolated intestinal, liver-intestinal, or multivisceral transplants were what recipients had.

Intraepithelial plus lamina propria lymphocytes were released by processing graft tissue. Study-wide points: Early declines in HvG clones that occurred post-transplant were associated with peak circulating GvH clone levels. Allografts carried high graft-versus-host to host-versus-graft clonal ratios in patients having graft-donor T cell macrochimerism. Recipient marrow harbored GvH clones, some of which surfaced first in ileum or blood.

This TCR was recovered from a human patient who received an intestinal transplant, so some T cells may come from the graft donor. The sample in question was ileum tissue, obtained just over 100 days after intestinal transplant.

CDR3 DNA: TGTGCCAGCAGTTTATGGAACACCGGGGAGCTGTTTTTT. It encodes CASSLWNTGELFF. The rearrangement joins TRBV28 to TRBJ2-2, with D unclear. Germline V lookup: CDR1 MDHEN, CDR2 SYDVKM. The CDR3 spans 13 residues. Trimming cost V 0 bases and J 1 base, with 0 bases left between them.